This T cell receptor (beta chain) was recovered during a study of OX40 agonist ivuxolimab in advanced cancers. Study-level background: Partial responses were achieved by three patients: one hepatocellular carcinoma, two cutaneous melanoma.

CDR1 is MDHEN, CDR2 SYDVKM, per germline. Trimming removed 4 bases at V and 0 bases at J, with 16 bases between. The CDR3 has 17 amino acids. Sequencing was performed with immunoSEQ multiplex PCR; in TCRdb, only in-frame clones are kept and a portion is missing. The table lists tens of thousands of clones, around 85% of them singletons. The chain has TRBV28 and TRBJ1-5; D perhaps matches TRBD1 (6 bases). The sample was CD4+ or CD8+ T cells sorted from blood, taken in a trial of the OX40 agonist ivuxolimab. This sequence originates from an adult with an advanced solid tumor such as melanoma, head and neck, liver or kidney cancer. CDR3 DNA sequence: TGTGCCAGCAGTTCCACAGGGTGGGGATATAGCAATCAGCCCCAGCATTTT. Translated: CASSSTGWGYSNQPQHF.